The clone carrying this T cell receptor beta chain was counted only a few times. Its antigen is as yet unknown. This sample is part of a study of T-cell memory formation after mild COVID-19. On the study more broadly: Across donors, TCR clusters were largely donor specific.

Findings of the study overall: A second wave of clones peaked on day 37, and their SARS-CoV-2 specificity went unconfirmed. Clones shrinking from day 15 to 85 showed even CD4/CD8 mixes; later expanders tilted CD4+.

Germline V lookup: CDR1 KGHDR, CDR2 SFDVKD. V lost 4 bases to trimming and J lost 5 bases; unmatched junction nucleotides: 13. The CDR3 extends over 16 amino acids. It was 5'RACE with constant-segment primers that produced the TCR alpha and TCR beta cDNA libraries, which carried sample barcodes and UMIs. TCRdb used MiXCR to reprocess the 5' RACE reads, holding one entry per CDR3 protein. The data contain about 90,000 distinct CDR3 sequences, about 13% of them seen just once; the ten biggest clones take up about a quarter. The V gene is TRBV24-1, the J gene TRBJ2-7; 7 positions match TRBD1. Specimen: PBMCs or a T cell subset sorted from them (not recorded which). The TCR sequence derives from an adult woman who had mild COVID-19 (a few samples of this study predate the infection). Cell type and time point are not known. The CDR3 loop reads CATSDSRQGVSDEQYF. The CDR3 coding sequence is TGTGCCACCAGTGACTCGCGTCAGGGGGTCTCTGACGAGCAGTACTTC.